What follows describes a single TCR beta chain. These data come from a study of blood T cells in healthy people across ages. Germline CDR1 is MDHEN and CDR2 is SYDVKM. CDR3 size: 14 residues. Between the trimmed V and J ends, which lost 2 bases and 5 bases, there was a span of 10 bases. It was with a sample-barcoded 5' primer and a J-beta primer mix that a second PCR of about 6 to 12 cycles was run. From the 5' RACE reads, TCRdb called clonotypes with MiXCR, one entry per CDR3 protein. The profile covers some 890,000 distinct CDR3 sequences, with approximately 32% appearing a single time and about 10% taken by the ten largest. This sample was also put to use in a study of T cells of mothers and their children. This second study notes: There were no persistent microchimeric T cell clones detected.

The origin of this receptor is a woman aged 40 to 49 in good health. Sequencing input: blood. The V call is TRBV28, the J call TRBJ1-5, with D unclear. CDR3 DNA: TGTGCCAGCAGTTTAGTCCAGAAGTATCAGCCCCAGCATTTT. Amino acid sequence: CASSLVQKYQPQHF.